The 25 T cell receptor beta chains below were found in one sample sequenced in a study of T cell responses to AZD1222 COVID-19 vaccine. Only in-frame clones appear in the TCRdb table, and some are missing; sequencing was by immunoSEQ multiplex PCR. There are 180,000 or so clones in the sample; around 94% occur only once, and approximately 0.69% lies in the top ten. The sample in question was peripheral blood, obtained on day 0 of AZD1222 vaccination. The receptor source for this set is an adult in good health.

The gene calls are TRBV6-2 or TRBV6-3 and TRBJ2-3; 12 positions match TRBD2. CDR1 and CDR2 (germline): MNHEY, SVGEGT. This CDR3 contains 18 residues. With 0 bases clipped from V and 2 bases from J, the junction kept 6 bases outside the gene matches. This chain's CDR3 is CASSYSIGTSGYTDTQYF. The CDR3 DNA sequence: TGTGCCAGCAGTTACTCGATTGGGACTAGCGGGTACACAGATACGCAGTATTTT.

V is TRBV25-1 and J is TRBJ2-1; 7 nucleotides line up with TRBD2. The ends lost 8 bases at V and 3 bases at J; junction bases unmatched: 7. Looked up from germline, CDR1 is MGHDK and CDR2 is SYGVNS. The length of the CDR3 is 14 residues. The CDR3 coding sequence is TGTGCCAGCCGTGGGACTACCTTCTACAATGAGCAGTTCTTC. The encoded protein is CASRGTTFYNEQFF.

This sequence joins TRBV7-7 and TRBJ2-2; D not certain. Germline V gene lookup returns CDR1 SSHAT and CDR2 FNYEAQ (reference sequence). V dropped 3 bases and J dropped 1 base, with 24 bases sitting between them. This CDR3 has 20 residues. CDR3 DNA: TGTGCCAGCAGCTTGTCCCCCTATCAGTTAGGGCCGGGGAACACCGGGGAGCTGTTTTTT. As protein: CASSLSPYQLGPGNTGELFF.

The gene calls are TRBV7-9 and TRBJ1-3; tentatively, D is TRBD1 (6 bases). Germline V gene data show CDR1 as SEHNR and CDR2 as FQNEAQ (reference sequence). V was shortened by 2 bases and J by 1 base, with 12 bases between the two germline ends. The CDR3 totals 16 residues. The CDR3, as DNA: TGTGCCAGCAGCTTACCGGGGGCAGGGTCTGGAAACACCATATATTTT. Translating gives CASSLPGAGSGNTIYF. Full variable domain (missing parts from reference TRBV7-9 and TRBJ1-3): DTGVSQNPRHKITKRGQNVTFRCDPISEHNRLYWYRQTLGQGPEFLTYFQNEAQLEKSRLLSDRFSAERPKGSFSTLEIQRTEQGDSAMYLCASSLPGAGSGNTIYFGEGSWLTVV.

The chain recombines TRBV10-3 with TRBJ2-7; the D gene is possibly TRBD2 (5 bases). Germline CDR1 is ENHRY and CDR2 is SYGVKD. This CDR3 contains 13 residues. Trimming cost V 5 bases and J 4 bases, with 12 bases left between them. The chain's CDR3 is CAISTGDTYEQYF. The CDR3 DNA reads TGTGCCATCAGTACCGGGGATACTTACGAGCAGTACTTC.

The chain combines TRBV14 with TRBJ1-3; no clear D gene. Trimming cost V 1 base and J 0 bases, with 7 bases left between them. CDR3 length equals 15 residues. Per germline, CDR1 SGHDN and CDR2 FVKESK. The CDR3 DNA reads TGTGCCAGCAGCCAAGGGCCGAACTCTGGAAACACCATATATTTT. As protein: CASSQGPNSGNTIYF.

V and J are TRBV7-8 and TRBJ2-3, with 11 bases fitting TRBD2. V lost 1 base, J lost 4 bases, and 7 bases stayed unmatched. The germline gives CDR1 SGHVS, CDR2 FQNEAQ. This CDR3 spans 17 amino acids. The CDR3 DNA reads as TGTGCCAGCAGCTTAGGCACTAGCGGGAGTTCATCAGATACGCAGTATTTT. Encoded protein: CASSLGTSGSSSDTQYF.

The CDR3 here is CASSPSTLQGNTEAFF. CDR3 nucleotides: TGTGCCAGCTCCCCCTCAACGCTCCAGGGGAACACTGAAGCTTTCTTT. The V and J genes are TRBV18 and TRBJ1-1, with D possibly TRBD1 on 5 matching bases. The V end was cut by 6 bases, the J end by 1 base, with 18 bases between. The CDR3 contains 16 residues. CDR1 is KGHSH, CDR2 LQKENI, per germline.

This clone was observed once. This sequence joins TRBV5-1 and TRBJ1-2, with a tentative D call TRBD1 (5 bases). The germline V and J ends were trimmed by 2 bases and 6 bases, with 11 bases remaining between them. Per the germline V gene, CDR1 is SGHRS and CDR2 is YFSETQ. There are 13 residues in the CDR3. The CDR3: CASSFKGPDGYTF. DNA for the CDR3: TGCGCCAGCAGCTTTAAGGGGCCCGATGGCTACACCTTC. Using reference TRBV5-1 and TRBJ1-2 for the parts outside the CDR3, the full variable domain is KAGVTQTPRYLIKTRGQQVTLSCSPISGHRSVSWYQQTPGQGLQFLFEYFSETQRNKGNFPGRFSGRQFSNSRSEMNVSTLELGDSALYLCASSFKGPDGYTFGSGTRLTVV.

The chain has TRBV29-1 and TRBJ1-1; D not resolved. With 1 base removed from V and 5 bases from J, the gap between germline ends came to 14 bases. Germline V gives CDR1 SQVTM, CDR2 ANQGSEA. This CDR3 has 14 residues. The CDR3 DNA reads TGCAGCGTTGAAGTTTATGGGGTTTATACTGAAGCTTTCTTT. Amino acid sequence: CSVEVYGVYTEAFF.

The CDR3 sequence is CAWSSPGRGRNSPLHF. The CDR3 coding sequence is TGTGCCTGGAGTTCCCCCGGCAGGGGCCGGAATTCACCCCTCCACTTT. This sequence joins TRBV30 and TRBJ1-6; a possible D gene is TRBD1 (6 bases). Trimming removed 2 bases from V and 7 bases from J, with 18 bases in between. Germline V lookup: CDR1 GTSNPN, CDR2 SVGIG (reference sequence). The CDR3 contains 16 residues.

V gene TRBV2 combines with J gene TRBJ1-2; a possible D gene is TRBD1 (6 bases). Germline loops: CDR1 SNHLY, CDR2 FYNNEI. The CDR3 is made up of 10 amino acids. The V gene lost 6 bases and the J gene lost 10 bases, with 9 bases spanning the gap. This CDR3 is CASRQGVYTF. In DNA, the CDR3 is TGTGCCAGCAGACAGGGTGTCTACACCTTC.

The V and J genes are TRBV5-1 and TRBJ1-1, with 10 nucleotides matching TRBD1. V shed 2 bases and J 3 bases; nucleotides not matched to a gene: 1. The CDR3 loop spans 14 amino acids. The germline CDR1 and CDR2 sequences are SGHRS and YFSETQ. The CDR3 region has the DNA TGCGCCAGCAGCTTCGGGACAGGGGACACTGAAGCTTTCTTT. Translating gives CASSFGTGDTEAFF.

The gene calls are TRBV27 and TRBJ2-2, with D hard to call. Trimming removed 4 bases at V and 6 bases at J, with 3 bases between. Germline V lookup: CDR1 MNHEY, CDR2 SMNVEV (reference sequence). CDR3 size: 11 residues. The CDR3 spells CASSYPGELFF. The CDR3 DNA reads TGTGCCAGCAGTTACCCCGGGGAGCTGTTTTTT.

This clone has just one count. The CDR3 is CAWNQGGAGEKLFF. CDR3 DNA: TGTGCCTGGAACCAAGGGGGCGCAGGTGAAAAACTGTTTTTT. The genes are TRBV30 and TRBJ1-4; 7 bases agree with TRBD1. Germline CDR1 is GTSNPN and CDR2 is SVGIG (reference sequence). The CDR3 loop spans 14 amino acids. Trimming removed 4 bases from V and 7 bases from J; junction bases left unmatched: 9.

The V gene is TRBV5-5, the J gene TRBJ2-7; 8 nucleotides agree with TRBD2. The CDR3 is 14 residues long. V shed 0 bases and J 5 bases; nucleotides not matched to a gene: 4. The germline V gene encodes CDR1 SGHKS and CDR2 YYEKEE (reference sequence). CDR3 nucleotide sequence: TGTGCCAGCAGCTTGGTCGGGGGGGACCACGAGCAGTACTTC. This translates into CASSLVGGDHEQYF.

This clone was seen a handful of times. The chain combines TRBV7-6 with TRBJ1-2; the match to TRBD1 covers 9 bases. Germline lookup yields CDR1 SGHVS and CDR2 FNYEAQ. The CDR3 has 16 amino acids. V dropped 1 base and J dropped 0; count of bases not matched to a gene: 3. The CDR3 DNA is TGTGCCAGCAGCTTAGAGACAGGGGGAACTAACTATGGCTACACCTTC. Residues: CASSLETGGTNYGYTF.

V gene TRBV19 combines with J gene TRBJ1-1; TRBD1 is a possible D gene (6 bases). Germline V gene sequence: CDR1 LNHDA, CDR2 SQIVND (reference sequence). With 4 bases removed from V and 1 base from J, the gap between germline ends came to 13 bases. The length of the CDR3 is 15 residues. The CDR3: CASSTSGTPNTEAFF. Written as DNA, the CDR3 is TGTGCCAGTAGTACCTCCGGGACACCGAACACTGAAGCTTTCTTT.

The chain uses TRBV19 and TRBJ1-4; D unclear. Germline values: CDR1 LNHDA, CDR2 SQIVND (reference sequence). The CDR3 sequence is 13 residues long. V was trimmed by 7 bases and J by 6 bases, leaving 12 bases between them. CDR3 loop: CASMGSLYEKLFF. The CDR3 region has the DNA TGTGCCAGTATGGGCAGTCTCTATGAAAAACTGTTTTTT.

This chain joins TRBV7-2 and TRBJ2-3; D gene uncertain. CDR3 length: 14 residues. Deletions cut 5 bases from V and 5 bases from J, with 14 bases between. From germline, CDR1 is SGHTA and CDR2 FQGNSA. CDR3 DNA: TGTGCCAGCAGCCGGACGATGATGGGAGATACGCAGTATTTT. It codes for CASSRTMMGDTQYF.

The V gene is TRBV7-9, the J gene TRBJ1-2; no reliable D call. CDR1 and CDR2 (germline): SEHNR, FQNEAQ (reference sequence). V gave up 2 bases and J gave up 4 bases, with 14 bases separating them. This CDR3 is built from 15 residues. The CDR3 here is CASSLSGFGAYGYTF. As DNA, the CDR3 is TGTGCCAGCAGCTTATCGGGTTTCGGCGCCTATGGCTACACCTTC.

The V gene is TRBV5-4, the J gene TRBJ2-1; TRBD1 aligns across 7 bases. The CDR3 is 15 residues long. Germline assignment: CDR1 SGHNT and CDR2 YYREEE (reference sequence). The V and J ends lost 4 bases and 0 bases, in that order; junction bases with no gene match: 4. DNA of the CDR3: TGTGCCAGCAGCAGAGCAGGGGGCTCCTACAATGAGCAGTTCTTC. Amino acids: CASSRAGGSYNEQFF.

This chain connects TRBV7-9 to TRBJ2-3; D is unresolved. V was cut by 5 bases and J by 8 bases, with 14 bases left in between. Germline lookup yields CDR1 SEHNR and CDR2 FQNEAQ (reference sequence). The CDR3 loop spans 13 amino acids. Written as DNA, the CDR3 is TGTGCCAGCAGCCGCCAAGAACTCGGTACGCAGTATTTT. It encodes CASSRQELGTQYF.

V gene TRBV27 combines with J gene TRBJ1-2, with D maybe TRBD1 (6 bases). Between the trimmed V and J ends, which lost 2 bases and 8 bases, there was a span of 12 bases. This CDR3 spans 13 amino acids. Germline V gene sequence: CDR1 MNHEY, CDR2 SMNVEV (reference sequence). The CDR3 region has the DNA TGTGCCAGCAGTTTACAAGGGGGTGGGGGCTACACCTTC. This translates into CASSLQGGGGYTF.

This clone occurred once. V and J are TRBV29-1 and TRBJ1-1; unclear D gene. V was cut by 4 bases and J by 3 bases, with 6 bases left in between. The CDR3 is 11 amino acids. Germline V gene lookup returns CDR1 SQVTM and CDR2 ANQGSEA. The CDR3 here is CSVVVDTEAFF. The CDR3 nucleotides read TGCAGCGTTGTGGTGGACACTGAAGCTTTCTTT.